Listed below are T cell receptor beta chains from one sample, sequenced in a study of CD8+CD57+ T cells in acquired aplastic anemia. Via MiXCR, TCRdb re-called the reads, giving one row per CDR3 protein. This sample has approximately 300,000 distinct CDR3 sequences, with approximately 57% found just once. The sequenced sample was sorted CD4+, CD8+, or CD8+CD57+ T cells (not recorded which) from PBMCs. The receptor source for this set is a human donor with aplastic anemia. The CDR3 runs from the conserved cysteine through the conserved F or W. D genes are given only for firm matches. The size entry is marked missing in some rows and otherwise reads once, few, many or a size class.

clone_size	v_call	j_call	d_call	cdr3_nt	cdr3_aa
few	TRBV9	TRBJ1-6	-	TGTGCCAGCAGCGTAGAAGGGAAGTCTAATTCACCCCTCCACTTT	CASSVEGKSNSPLHF
few	TRBV24-1	TRBJ1-5	-	TGTGCCACCAGTGATTTAGTCCCTGTTTTCTATTTT	CATSDLVPVFYF
-	TRBV7-8	TRBJ2-1	-	TGTGCCAGCAGCCCTGGCTTCGGGAATGAGCAGTTCTTC	CASSPGFGNEQFF
-	TRBV6-4	TRBJ2-1	TRBD2	TGTGCCAGCAGTGCTAGCGGGGGGGCCGTTCCGTTCTTC	CASSASGGAVPFF
many	TRBV10-2	TRBJ2-7	-	TGCGCCAGCAGGAAAAGGGGAGGCGAGCAGTACTTC	CASRKRGGEQYF
-	TRBV11-2	TRBJ2-7	-	TGTGCCAGCAGTAAGCCCATTGAACCGTACGAGCAGTACTTC	CASSKPIEPYEQYF
-	TRBV9	TRBJ2-7	-	TGTGCCAGCTGGCCACGGGGCTACGAGCAGTACTTC	CASWPRGYEQYF
-	TRBV5-1	TRBJ2-6	TRBD1	TGCGCCAGCAGCTTCTATTTGACAGGGAGCTCTGGGGCCAACGTCCTGACTTTC	CASSFYLTGSSGANVLTF
-	TRBV7-8	TRBJ1-1	-	TGTGCCAGCAGCCCCTCGACAGGTCTGAACACTGAAGCTTTCTTT	CASSPSTGLNTEAFF
-	TRBV19	TRBJ1-2	TRBD1	TGTGCCAGTAGACAGGGGGATGGTGGCTACACCTTC	CASRQGDGGYTF
-	TRBV7-8	TRBJ2-7	TRBD1	TGTGCCAGCAGCCCGATGGACAGGGGCTCCTACGAGCAGTACTTC	CASSPMDRGSYEQYF
-	TRBV29-1	TRBJ1-1	TRBD1	TGCAGCGTTGTGAGACAGGGGGACACTGAAGCTCTCTTT	CSVVRQGDTEALF
few	TRBV20-1	TRBJ2-5	TRBD2	TGCAGTGCTAGGGGGGGGGTAGAGACCCAGTACTTC	CSARGGVETQYF
-	TRBV6-5	TRBJ1-2	-	TGTGCCAGCAGTTCTAGGCTCGACAGCCTCTATGGCTACACCTTC	CASSSRLDSLYGYTF
-	TRBV5-4	TRBJ2-7	TRBD2	TGTGCCTGGACCCCGAGTGGTAGCGGGAGGAGAGAGCAGTACTTC	CAWTPSGSGRREQYF
many	TRBV4-1	TRBJ1-4	-	TGCGCCAGCAGCCAAATGGTCGGAACTAATGAAAAACTGTTTTTT	CASSQMVGTNEKLFF
-	TRBV7-7	TRBJ2-7	-	-	CASSQTSVYFCASFPSGGSYEQYF
-	TRBV7-2	TRBJ2-7	TRBD2	TGTGCCAGCGGCTCCGGGACTAGCGGCTACGAGCAGTACTTC	CASGSGTSGYEQYF
-	TRBV10-3	TRBJ1-3	-	TGTGCCATCAGTGACATGACAAGAACTGGAAACACCATACATTTT	CAISDMTRTGNTIHF
-	TRBV5-5	TRBJ2-7	TRBD2	TGTGCCAGCAGCTTAGAGACTAGCGGCTACGAGCAGTACTTC	CASSLETSGYEQYF
-	TRBV15	TRBJ2-3	-	TGTGCCACCAGCAGAGTAGGTGATGGTACGCAGTATTTT	CATSRVGDGTQYF
-	TRBV24-1	TRBJ1-1	TRBD1	TGTGCCACCAGTGACCGAGGACAGGGGGTGGCTGAAGCTTTCTTT	CATSDRGQGVAEAFF
-	TRBV12-3/TRBV12-4	TRBJ1-1	TRBD1	TGTGCCAGCAGGCGGACAGGGAACGTAGCTTTCTTT	CASRRTGNVAFF
-	TRBV5-1	TRBJ1-2	-	TGCGCCAGCAGCTTGGACAGGGACATTAAGGGCTACACCTTC	CASSLDRDIKGYTF
few	TRBV24-1	TRBJ1-5	-	TGTGCCACCAGTGAGCGCAGGGGAAATCAGCCCCAGCATTTT	CATSERRGNQPQHF
once	TRBV19	TRBJ2-1	-	TGTGCCAGTAGTATGCAGGCCTCCTACAATGAGCAGTTCTTC	CASSMQASYNEQFF
-	TRBV20-1	TRBJ2-7	TRBD2	TGCAGTGCCAGAGCCCCGGGACTAGCCATCTACGAGCAGTACTTC	CSARAPGLAIYEQYF
many	TRBV10-3	TRBJ1-5	-	TGTGCCATCAGTGACCCGCGTGAGGATCAGCCCCAGCATTTT	CAISDPREDQPQHF
once	TRBV2	TRBJ2-7	-	TGTGCCAGCAGAGATAAAATCCGGGACTCCTCGTTGCAGTACTTC	CASRDKIRDSSLQYF